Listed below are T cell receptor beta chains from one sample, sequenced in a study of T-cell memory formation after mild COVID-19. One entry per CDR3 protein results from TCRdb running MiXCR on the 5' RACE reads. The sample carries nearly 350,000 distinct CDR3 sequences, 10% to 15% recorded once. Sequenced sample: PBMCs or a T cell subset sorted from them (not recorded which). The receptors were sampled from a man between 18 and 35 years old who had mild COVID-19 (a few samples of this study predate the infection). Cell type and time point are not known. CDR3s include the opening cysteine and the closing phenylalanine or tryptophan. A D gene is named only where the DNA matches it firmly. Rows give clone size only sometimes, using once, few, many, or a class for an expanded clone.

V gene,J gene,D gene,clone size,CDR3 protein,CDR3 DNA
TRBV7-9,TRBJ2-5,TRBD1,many,CASTRTGEGETQYF,TGTGCCAGCACCCGGACAGGGGAAGGCGAGACCCAGTACTTC
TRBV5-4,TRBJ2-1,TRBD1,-,CASSQPGQGEWGSGEQFF,TGTGCCAGCAGCCAGCCGGGACAGGGGGAATGGGGTAGCGGTGAGCAGTTCTTC
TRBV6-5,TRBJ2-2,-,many,CASRLAQGELFF,TGTGCCAGCAGACTTGCGCAAGGGGAGCTGTTTTTT
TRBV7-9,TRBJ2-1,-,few,CASSLARDVHNEQFF,TGTGCCAGCAGCTTAGCCAGGGATGTTCACAATGAGCAGTTCTTC
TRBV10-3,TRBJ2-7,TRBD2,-,CAISEVAGYEQYF,TGTGCCATCAGTGAGGTAGCGGGCTACGAGCAGTACTTC
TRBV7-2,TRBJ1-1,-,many,CASSNMMNTEAFF,TGTGCCAGCAGCAACATGATGAACACTGAAGCTTTCTTT
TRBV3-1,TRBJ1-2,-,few,CASSQEAGGGYTF,TGTGCCAGCAGCCAAGAAGCCGGGGGTGGCTACACCTTC
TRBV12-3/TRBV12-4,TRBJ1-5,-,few,CASSLSRRLFQPQHF,TGTGCCAGCAGTTTAAGTCGACGTCTGTTTCAGCCCCAGCATTTT
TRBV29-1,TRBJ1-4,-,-,CSVESGPTGNEKLFF,TGCAGCGTTGAATCGGGGCCCACTGGGAATGAAAAACTGTTTTTT
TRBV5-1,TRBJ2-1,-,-,CASRQVRGDEQFF,TGCGCCAGCAGGCAGGTCAGGGGGGATGAGCAGTTCTTC
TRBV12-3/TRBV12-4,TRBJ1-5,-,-,CASSLRRGPAQHF,TGTGCCAGCAGTTTGAGGCGGGGGCCAGCCCAGCATTTT
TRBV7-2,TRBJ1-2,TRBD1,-,CASSFTYQGQGNGYTF,TGTGCCAGCAGCTTCACTTACCAGGGACAGGGGAACGGCTACACCTTC
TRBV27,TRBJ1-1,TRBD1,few,CASSLNPGQGYTEAFF,TGTGCCAGCAGTCTAAATCCGGGACAGGGGTACACTGAAGCTTTCTTT
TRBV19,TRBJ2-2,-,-,CASSIGFGRKRTGELFF,TGTGCCAGTAGTATTGGGTTCGGCAGAAAGCGGACCGGGGAGCTGTTTTTT
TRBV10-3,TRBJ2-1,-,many,CAISDSYNEQFF,TGTGCCATCAGCGACAGCTACAATGAGCAGTTCTTC
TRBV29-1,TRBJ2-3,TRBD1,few,CSVSLDRGPTDTQYF,TGCAGCGTTTCACTCGACAGGGGGCCGACAGATACGCAGTATTTT
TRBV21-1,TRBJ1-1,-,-,CASMGFRTEAFF,TGTGCCAGCATGGGCTTTCGTACTGAAGCTTTCTTT
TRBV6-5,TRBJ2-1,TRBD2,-,CASSQRTSKQFF,TGTGCCAGCAGTCAGAGGACTAGCAAGCAGTTCTTC
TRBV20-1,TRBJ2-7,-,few,CSASRPGNSYEQYF,TGCAGTGCTAGCCGTCCGGGAAACTCCTACGAGCAGTACTTC